The 19 T cell receptor beta chains listed next were all sequenced from one sample in a study of cytomegalovirus exposure and HLA in healthy donors. The PCR was carried out with 60 Vbeta primers and 13 Jbeta primers. Data came from immunoSEQ multiplex PCR; TCRdb stores just in-frame clones and leaves some out. Counted here are fewer than 250,000 clones, about four fifths occurring once; the ten biggest clones make up about 1%. The sample was PBMCs. All receptors derive from a woman between 40 and 50 years old in good health and CMV-seronegative.

The gene calls are TRBV15 and TRBJ2-2; D possibly corresponds to TRBD1 (5 bases). The germline V gene encodes CDR1 LNHNV and CDR2 YYDKDF (reference sequence). Trimming stripped 0 bases from V and 0 bases from J, with 17 bases between. This CDR3 contains 19 residues. The DNA of the CDR3 is TGTGCCACCAGCAGAGATGGTGGAAGGGGTCCTTCGAACACCGGGGAGCTGTTTTTT. This gives the protein CATSRDGGRGPSNTGELFF.

V is TRBV5-5 and J is TRBJ2-3; perhaps TRBD1 as D (5 bases). V lost 0 bases and J lost 0, with 5 bases in between. The CDR3 runs to 14 residues. Germline V gene sequence: CDR1 SGHKS, CDR2 YYEKEE (reference sequence). The CDR3 coding sequence is TGTGCCAGCAGCTTGGAGGGGAGCACAGATACGCAGTATTTT. The encoded protein is CASSLEGSTDTQYF.

This chain joins TRBV27 and TRBJ2-3; TRBD2 agrees at 13 bases. The CDR3 extends over 17 amino acids. Per germline, CDR1 MNHEY and CDR2 SMNVEV (reference sequence). Trimming took 4 bases from V and 0 from J; bases not matched to a gene: 4. The CDR3 region has the DNA TGTGCCAGCAGTTCCGGGACTAGCGGGATTAGCACAGATACGCAGTATTTT. It yields the protein CASSSGTSGISTDTQYF.

CDR3 loop: CASSRWTGGRYSNQPQHF. CDR3 bases: TGTGCCAGCAGCCGCTGGACAGGAGGGCGGTATAGCAATCAGCCCCAGCATTTT. This sequence joins TRBV27 and TRBJ1-5; 7 bases fit TRBD1. J lost 0 bases, V lost 6 bases, and 14 bases had no gene match. Germline V gives CDR1 MNHEY, CDR2 SMNVEV (reference sequence). The CDR3 length is 18 residues.

A single count supports this clone. The CDR3 is CASSLEPSGRDEQFF. In nucleotides, the CDR3 is TGTGCCAGCAGCTTAGAGCCTAGCGGGAGGGATGAGCAGTTCTTC. The chain joins TRBV11-2 to TRBJ2-1; 12 positions match TRBD2. Germline V gene data show CDR1 as SGHAT and CDR2 as FQNNGV. J lost 8 bases, V lost 0 bases, and 2 bases had no gene match. The CDR3 totals 15 residues.

Turning to this clone: Other DNA sequences in the sample encode the same CDR3. V usage is TRBV25-1 and J usage is TRBJ1-2, with no clear D. Trimming took off 2 bases at V and 2 bases at J, with 6 bases between the two ends. Per the germline V gene, CDR1 is MGHDK and CDR2 is SYGVNS. CDR3 length equals 13 residues. In DNA, the CDR3 is TGTGCCAGCAGTGAAGGCGGAAACTATGGCTACACCTTC. Translation: CASSEGGNYGYTF.

The chain couples TRBV29-1 to TRBJ1-2; possibly TRBD1 for D (6 bases). Trimming stripped 3 bases from V and 3 bases from J, with 14 bases between. In germline, CDR1 is SQVTM, CDR2 ANQGSEA. The CDR3 spans 14 residues. CDR3 in amino acids: CSVDRGGADYGYTF. CDR3 sequence (DNA): TGCAGCGTTGATCGGGGGGGCGCGGACTATGGCTACACCTTC.

The chain couples TRBV19 to TRBJ1-1; 7 nucleotides agree with TRBD1. V was clipped by 6 bases and J by 4 bases; unmatched bases: 11. Per the germline V gene, CDR1 is LNHDA and CDR2 is SQIVND (reference sequence). This CDR3 is 15 amino acids long. As DNA, the CDR3 is TGTGCCAGTAGCCTCTCCGACACAGGGGCCACTGAAGCTTTCTTT. Residues: CASSLSDTGATEAFF.

This chain uses TRBV7-6 with TRBJ1-1; D ambiguous. The germline CDR1 and CDR2 sequences are SGHVS and FNYEAQ. The V and J ends lost 1 base and 5 bases respectively, with 17 bases between them. The CDR3 has 16 amino acids. The CDR3 DNA sequence: TGTGCCAGCAGCTTAGGGTCCTCGGGAGGGAGGACTGAAGCTTTCTTT. Translating gives CASSLGSSGGRTEAFF.

Note on this clone: Its ends do not fully match the called genes, so a read error is possible. This chain links TRBV30 with TRBJ2-5; 7 nucleotides line up with TRBD2. The germline V gene has CDR1 GTSNPN and CDR2 SVGIG (reference sequence). The CDR3 consists of 15 residues. The CDR3 DNA reads TGTGCCTGGAGTGGGGCTAGCGGATACCAAGAGGCCCAGTACTTC. Protein sequence: CAWSGASGYQEAQYF.

The V gene is TRBV19, the J gene TRBJ2-3, with 8 bases lining up with TRBD2. The CDR3 totals 16 residues. With V trimmed by 4 bases and J by 4 bases, 10 bases remained unmatched. The germline V gene encodes CDR1 LNHDA and CDR2 SQIVND (reference sequence). The CDR3 sequence is CASSRGLTAGADTQYF. The CDR3 DNA is TGTGCCAGTAGTAGAGGGCTAACAGCGGGGGCAGATACGCAGTATTTT.

This chain uses TRBV30 with TRBJ1-5, with D tentatively TRBD1 (6 bases). The CDR3 sequence is 15 residues long. Germline CDR1 reads GTSNPN; CDR2 reads SVGIG (reference sequence). Trimming stripped 0 bases from V and 4 bases from J, with 13 bases between. The CDR3 coding sequence is TGTGCCTGGAGTGTATATGGACAGCAGAATCAGCCCCAGCATTTT. Residues: CAWSVYGQQNQPQHF.

The genes are TRBV5-1 and TRBJ1-4, with 10 bases aligning to TRBD1. Germline assignment: CDR1 SGHRS and CDR2 YFSETQ. J gave up 5 bases and V 4 bases, and 8 bases lay outside the gene matches. The CDR3 consists of 16 residues. The DNA of the CDR3 is TGCGCCAGCAGCCAGGACAGGGGGGCCGTCAATGAAAAACTGTTTTTT. Encoded protein: CASSQDRGAVNEKLFF.

The chain couples TRBV9 to TRBJ1-2; D might be TRBD1 (6 bases). CDR1 SGDLS and CDR2 YYNGEE come from the germline V gene. CDR3 size: 15 residues. The V and J ends lost 3 bases and 2 bases respectively, with 14 bases between them. CDR3 region: CASSASLQGNYGYTF. CDR3 nucleotide sequence: TGTGCCAGCAGCGCCTCCCTACAGGGAAACTATGGCTACACCTTC.

The rearrangement uses TRBV20-1 and TRBJ1-1; D gene uncertain. This CDR3 is built from 11 residues. V was shortened by 2 bases and J by 8 bases, with 9 bases between the two germline ends. Germline loops: CDR1 DFQATT, CDR2 SNEGSKA (reference sequence). This chain's CDR3 is CSARNGGEAFF. The DNA for the CDR3 is TGCAGTGCTAGAAACGGCGGGGAAGCTTTCTTT.

The V call is TRBV6-1, the J call TRBJ1-5; D may be TRBD1 (5 bases). Trimming removed 4 bases at V and 0 bases at J, with 7 bases between. Germline CDR1 reads MNHNS; CDR2 reads SASEGT. This CDR3 region has 14 residues. The CDR3 nucleotides read TGTGCCAGCAGTGTTGACAGTAGCAATCAGCCCCAGCATTTT. This gives the protein CASSVDSSNQPQHF.

This clone was counted a single time. This sequence joins TRBV18 and TRBJ2-1; 9 positions match TRBD1. The CDR3 is 14 amino acids. The V gene end was trimmed by 8 bases and the J gene end by 8 bases; junction bases not matched to a gene: 10. Germline V lookup: CDR1 KGHSH, CDR2 LQKENI. The CDR3 region is CASRGTGRSDEQFF. The CDR3 DNA follows: TGTGCCAGCCGTGGGACAGGGAGAAGCGATGAGCAGTTCTTC.

The chain uses TRBV12-5 and TRBJ2-7; possible D gene TRBD2, 5 bases. This CDR3 is built from 15 residues. Germline V gives CDR1 LGHNT, CDR2 FRNRAP. V was shortened by 0 bases and J by 1 base, with 10 bases between the two germline ends. CDR3 nucleotides: TGTGCTAGTGGTTTGGTACCCCAGCGGTCCTACGAGCAGTACTTC. It codes for CASGLVPQRSYEQYF. Full variable domain (rest looked up from reference TRBV12-5 and TRBJ2-7): DARVTQTPRHKVTEMGQEVTMRCQPILGHNTVFWYRQTMMQGLELLAYFRNRAPLDDSGMPKDRFSAEMPDATLATLKIQPSEPRDSAVYFCASGLVPQRSYEQYFGPGTRLTVT.

The gene calls are TRBV7-2 and TRBJ2-3; D gene uncertain. Germline assignment: CDR1 SGHTA and CDR2 FQGNSA. CDR3 length equals 15 residues. Trimming cost V 1 base and J 1 base, with 9 bases left between them. In DNA form, the CDR3 reads TGTGCCAGCAGCTTAGTCGGGTCCGGCACAGATACGCAGTATTTT. This sequence encodes CASSLVGSGTDTQYF.